This T cell receptor (beta chain) was identified during a study of identical twins. Trimming at V came to 1 base and at J to 1 base, leaving 3 bases not matched to a gene. Germline V gene lookup returns CDR1 SGHKS and CDR2 YYEKEE (reference sequence). The CDR3 sequence is 16 residues long. MiXCR was run by TCRdb on the 5' RACE reads, yielding one entry per CDR3 protein. The sample includes hundreds of thousands of distinct CDR3 sequences, about 7.3% of them seen just once. These data were also reused for a study on yellow fever vaccine responses in identical twins.

The rearrangement links TRBV5-5 to TRBJ2-2, with 8 bases matching TRBD2. What was sequenced was memory (CD45RO+) T cells sorted from blood. This receptor was obtained from a young woman in good health. The CDR3 coding sequence is TGTGCCAGCAGCTTGCTCAGCGGGGGGAACACCGGGGAGCTGTTTTTT. This translates into CASSLLSGGNTGELFF.